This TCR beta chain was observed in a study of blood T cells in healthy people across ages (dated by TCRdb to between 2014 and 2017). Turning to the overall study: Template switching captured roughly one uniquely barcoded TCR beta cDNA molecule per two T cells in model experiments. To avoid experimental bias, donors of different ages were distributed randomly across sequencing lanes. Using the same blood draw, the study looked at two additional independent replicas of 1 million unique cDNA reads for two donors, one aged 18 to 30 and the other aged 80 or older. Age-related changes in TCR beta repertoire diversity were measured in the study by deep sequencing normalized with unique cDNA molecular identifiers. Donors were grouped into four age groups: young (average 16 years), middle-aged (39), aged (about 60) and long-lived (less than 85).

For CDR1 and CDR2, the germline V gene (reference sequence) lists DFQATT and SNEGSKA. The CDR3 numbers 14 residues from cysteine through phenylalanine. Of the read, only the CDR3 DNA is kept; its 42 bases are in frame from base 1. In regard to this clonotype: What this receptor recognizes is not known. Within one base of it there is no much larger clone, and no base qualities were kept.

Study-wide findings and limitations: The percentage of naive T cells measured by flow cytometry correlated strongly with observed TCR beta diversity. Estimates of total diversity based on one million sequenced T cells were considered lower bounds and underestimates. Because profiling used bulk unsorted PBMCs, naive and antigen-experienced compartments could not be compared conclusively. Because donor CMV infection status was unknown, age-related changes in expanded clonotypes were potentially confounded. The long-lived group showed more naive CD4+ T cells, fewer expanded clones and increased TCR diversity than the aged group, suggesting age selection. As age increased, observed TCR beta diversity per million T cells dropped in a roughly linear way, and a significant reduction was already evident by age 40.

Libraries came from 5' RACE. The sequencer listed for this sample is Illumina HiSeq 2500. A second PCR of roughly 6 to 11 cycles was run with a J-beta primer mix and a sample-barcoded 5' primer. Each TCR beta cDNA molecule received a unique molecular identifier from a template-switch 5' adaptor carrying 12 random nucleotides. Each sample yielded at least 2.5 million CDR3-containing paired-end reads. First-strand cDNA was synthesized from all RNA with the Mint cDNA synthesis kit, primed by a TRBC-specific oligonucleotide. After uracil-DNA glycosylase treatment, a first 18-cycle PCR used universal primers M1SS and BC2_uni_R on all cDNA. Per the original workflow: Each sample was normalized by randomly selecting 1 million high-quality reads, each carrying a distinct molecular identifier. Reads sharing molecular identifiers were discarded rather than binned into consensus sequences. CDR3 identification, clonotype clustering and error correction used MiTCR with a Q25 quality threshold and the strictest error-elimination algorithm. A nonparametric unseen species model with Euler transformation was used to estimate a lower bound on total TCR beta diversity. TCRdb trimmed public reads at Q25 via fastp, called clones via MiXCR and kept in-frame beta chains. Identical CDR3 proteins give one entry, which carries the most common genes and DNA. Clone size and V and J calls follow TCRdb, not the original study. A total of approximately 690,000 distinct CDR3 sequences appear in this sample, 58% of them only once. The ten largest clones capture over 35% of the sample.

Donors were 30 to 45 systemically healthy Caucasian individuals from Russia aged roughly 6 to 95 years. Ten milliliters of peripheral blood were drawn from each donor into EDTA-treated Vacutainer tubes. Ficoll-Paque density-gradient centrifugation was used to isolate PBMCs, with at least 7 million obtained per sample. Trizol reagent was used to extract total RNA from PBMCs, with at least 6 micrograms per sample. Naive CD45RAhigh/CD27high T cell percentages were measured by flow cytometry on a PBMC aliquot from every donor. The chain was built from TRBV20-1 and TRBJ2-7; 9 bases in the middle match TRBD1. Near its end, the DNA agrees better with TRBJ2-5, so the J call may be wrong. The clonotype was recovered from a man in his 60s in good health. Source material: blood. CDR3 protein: CSAGPGQGQETQYF. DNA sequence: TGCAGTGCCGGGCCGGGACAGGGACAAGAGACCCAGTACTTC.